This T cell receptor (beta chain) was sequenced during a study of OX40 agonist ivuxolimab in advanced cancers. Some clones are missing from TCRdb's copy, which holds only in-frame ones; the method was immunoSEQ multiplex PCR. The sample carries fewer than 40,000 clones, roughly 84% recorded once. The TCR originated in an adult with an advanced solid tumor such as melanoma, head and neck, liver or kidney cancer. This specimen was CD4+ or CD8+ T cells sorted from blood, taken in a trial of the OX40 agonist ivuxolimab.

Here the CDR3 reads CASSLTGGIASGELFF. The CDR3 bases are TGCGCCAGCAGCTTAACAGGTGGGATTGCCTCCGGGGAGCTGTTTTTT. The genes are TRBV4-1 and TRBJ2-2; TRBD1 might be the D (5 bases). CDR1 MGHRA and CDR2 YSYEKL come from the germline V gene. CDR3 length: 16 amino acids. Trimming took off 5 bases at V and 6 bases at J, with 19 bases between the two ends.